These 11 T cell receptor beta chains share one sample of origin, sequenced in a study of identical twins. TCRdb reanalysed the 5' RACE reads using MiXCR and keeps one entry per CDR3 protein. The table shows around 280,000 distinct CDR3 sequences, with more than 6.5% occurring only once. This sample also belongs to another study, concerning yellow fever vaccine responses in identical twins.

The sequenced material came from memory (CD45RO+) T cells sorted from blood. The receptor set was obtained from a woman aged 18-29 years in good health.

This sequence joins TRBV5-1 and TRBJ2-1, with D maybe TRBD2 (5 bases). The CDR3 runs 13 residues. Trimming removed 4 bases at V and 7 bases at J, with 12 bases between. The germline V gene has CDR1 SGHRS and CDR2 YFSETQ. The CDR3 protein is CASSPHTSNEQFF. The CDR3 DNA sequence: TGCGCCAGCAGCCCCCACACTAGTAATGAGCAGTTCTTC.

This clonotype has a handful of counts. This chain connects TRBV7-8 to TRBJ1-1; D ambiguous. Trimming left V 4 bases short and J 1 base short, with 13 bases between. Germline V CDR1 and CDR2: SGHVS, FQNEAQ. This CDR3 has 15 residues. The CDR3 nucleotides are TGTGCCAGCAGCTCGCTCCAGGCCCGGAACACTGAAGCTTTCTTT. Amino acid sequence: CASSSLQARNTEAFF.

The sample holds a few counts of this clonotype. The chain joins TRBV20-1 to TRBJ2-1; 9 bases match TRBD2. Germline V CDR1 and CDR2: DFQATT, SNEGSKA (reference sequence). The CDR3 spans 15 residues. The V and J ends lost 5 bases and 10 bases, in that order; junction bases with no gene match: 15. This CDR3 is CSARPGLAFNREQFF. The DNA for the CDR3 is TGCAGTGCTCGGCCGGGACTAGCTTTTAACCGAGAGCAGTTCTTC.

This clonotype was seen many times. The chain uses TRBV20-1 and TRBJ2-3; 11 bases align to TRBD2. The length of the CDR3 is 15 residues. In germline, CDR1 is DFQATT, CDR2 SNEGSKA (reference sequence). V lost 3 bases to trimming and J lost 2 bases; unmatched junction nucleotides: 4. The CDR3 DNA reads as TGCAGTGCTAGGAGACTAGCGGGGAACACAGATACGCAGTATTTT. Translating it yields CSARRLAGNTDTQYF.

This clonotype was counted between two and nine times. The rearrangement links TRBV11-2 to TRBJ2-5, with D possibly TRBD2 on 5 matching bases. The CDR3 covers 13 residues. V was trimmed by 5 bases and J by 10 bases, leaving 17 bases between them. The germline V gene encodes CDR1 SGHAT and CDR2 FQNNGV. The CDR3: CASSHDPHGGQYF. The CDR3 nucleotides read TGTGCCAGCAGCCACGACCCCCACGGAGGCCAGTACTTC.

This rearrangement joins TRBV10-2 to TRBJ2-1; TRBD2 matches at 7 bases. This CDR3 spans 13 amino acids. Germline lookup yields CDR1 WSHSY and CDR2 SAAADI. Trimming took 6 bases from V and 6 from J; bases not matched to a gene: 5. CDR3 sequence: CASRQAGLNEQFF. The CDR3 DNA reads as TGCGCCAGCAGGCAAGCGGGGCTCAATGAGCAGTTCTTC.

Ten or more counts support this clonotype. The rearrangement joins TRBV5-1 to TRBJ1-6, with no clear D. V gave up 0 bases and J gave up 7 bases, with 11 bases separating them. The CDR3 extends over 15 amino acids. The V gene's germline CDR1 is SGHRS and CDR2 YFSETQ. CDR3 region: CASSLVADSNSPLHF. The CDR3 DNA sequence: TGCGCCAGCAGCTTGGTGGCCGACTCGAATTCACCCCTCCACTTT.

This clonotype was detected only a few times. The V gene is TRBV20-1, the J gene TRBJ2-1; D may be TRBD2 (5 bases). In germline, CDR1 is DFQATT, CDR2 SNEGSKA (reference sequence). This CDR3 has 11 residues. The ends were cut back, 3 bases at V and 6 bases at J, with 6 bases in the middle. The CDR3 coding sequence is TGCAGTGCTAGCGGGGTCAATGAGCAGTTCTTC. Its translation: CSASGVNEQFF.

This clonotype was counted ten times or more. V is TRBV12-3 or TRBV12-4 and J is TRBJ2-1, with D perhaps matching TRBD1 or TRBD2 (5 bases each). This CDR3 is 15 amino acids long. Trimming removed 5 bases at V and 2 bases at J, with 13 bases between. This CDR3 reads CASSPSGPTYNEQFF. As DNA, the CDR3 is TGTGCCAGCAGTCCATCGGGGCCGACCTACAATGAGCAGTTCTTC.

V is TRBV11-2 and J is TRBJ2-1, with 12 nucleotides matching TRBD2. Germline CDR1 and CDR2: SGHAT and FQNNGV. The CDR3 extends over 15 amino acids. The trim removed 0 bases at V and 8 bases at J, leaving 2 bases unmatched. CDR3 coding DNA: TGTGCCAGCAGCTTAGAGGGACTAGCGGGTTATGAGCAGTTCTTC. This encodes CASSLEGLAGYEQFF.

This clonotype was detected many times. This sequence joins TRBV14 and TRBJ2-2, with D hard to call. V was pared by 4 bases and J by 5 bases, with 14 bases between. The CDR3 is 15 residues long. Per germline, CDR1 SGHDN and CDR2 FVKESK. The CDR3 reads CASSPGGPSTGELFF. DNA of the CDR3: TGTGCCAGCAGCCCCGGCGGACCATCAACCGGGGAGCTGTTTTTT.